This T cell receptor (beta chain) originates from a study of blood T cell repertoires in COVID-19. Study context: The United States, Italy and Spain provided the acute and convalescent COVID-19 samples. PBMCs, B-cell-depleted T cells, or T cells were the source of the cDNA or gDNA that made up the material.

In the original analysis: Estimation of nucleated cell counts was performed using reference gene primer amplification. Produced via immunoSEQ multiplex PCR; TCRdb's table is partial and in-frame only. The V and J calls and clone size are taken from that table; D and trimming were inferred from the DNA. The top ten hold around 2.6% of the sample, which has about 230,000 clones, approximately 82% seen once. This clone was seen only a few times. The sequenced sample was peripheral blood. The source is a woman in her sixties or seventies with active or convalescent COVID-19.

The CDR3 is CASSSLLAGRETQYF. The CDR3 DNA reads as TGTGCCAGCAGTTCACTACTAGCGGGAAGGGAGACCCAGTACTTC. V gene TRBV27 combines with J gene TRBJ2-5; 10 bases are a match to TRBD2. Trimming cost V 4 bases and J 5 bases; bases outside gene matches: 7. The CDR3 totals 15 residues. Looked up from germline, CDR1 is MNHEY and CDR2 is SMNVEV (reference sequence).